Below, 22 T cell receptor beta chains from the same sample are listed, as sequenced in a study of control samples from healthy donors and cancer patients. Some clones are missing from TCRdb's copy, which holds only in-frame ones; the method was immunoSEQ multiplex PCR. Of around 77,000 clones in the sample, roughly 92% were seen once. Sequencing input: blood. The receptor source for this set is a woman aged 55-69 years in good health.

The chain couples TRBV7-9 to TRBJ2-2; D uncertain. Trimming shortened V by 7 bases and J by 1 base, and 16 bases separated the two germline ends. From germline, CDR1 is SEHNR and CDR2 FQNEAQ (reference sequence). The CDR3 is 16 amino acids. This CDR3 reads CASTDFSGVNTGELFF. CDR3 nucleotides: TGTGCCAGCACCGATTTTTCGGGCGTGAACACCGGGGAGCTGTTTTTT.

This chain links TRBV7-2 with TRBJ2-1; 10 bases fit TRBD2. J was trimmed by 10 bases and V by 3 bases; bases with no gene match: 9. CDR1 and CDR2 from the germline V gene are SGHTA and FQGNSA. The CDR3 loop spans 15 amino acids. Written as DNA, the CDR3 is TGTGCCAGCAGCTTTACCCAGCGGGAGGGCCGGGAGCAGTTCTTC. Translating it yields CASSFTQREGREQFF.

The CDR3 protein is CASSLEGGYGYTF. CDR3 DNA sequence: TGTGCCAGCAGTCTCGAAGGGGGCTATGGCTACACCTTC. The chain employs TRBV6-5 and TRBJ1-2; D possibly corresponds to TRBD1 (6 bases). CDR1 MNHEY and CDR2 SVGAGI come from the germline V gene. Trimming took 5 bases from V and 4 from J, leaving 11 bases between them. The CDR3 length is 13 residues.

Here the CDR3 reads CAWSVGGSLLYGYTF. The CDR3, as DNA: TGTGCCTGGAGTGTCGGCGGTTCCCTCTTGTATGGCTACACCTTC. The J gene is TRBJ1-2, the V gene TRBV30; D is undetermined. Per the germline V gene, CDR1 is GTSNPN and CDR2 is SVGIG (reference sequence). The length of the CDR3 is 15 residues. Trimming cost V 0 bases and J 5 bases, with 16 bases left between them. The full variable domain, its missing parts supplied by reference TRBV30 and TRBJ1-2, is SQTIHQWPATLVQPVGSPLSLECTVEGTSNPNLYWYRQAAGRGLQLLFYSVGIGQISSEVPQNLSASRPQDRQFILSSKKLLLSDSGFYLCAWSVGGSLLYGYTFGSGTRLTVV.

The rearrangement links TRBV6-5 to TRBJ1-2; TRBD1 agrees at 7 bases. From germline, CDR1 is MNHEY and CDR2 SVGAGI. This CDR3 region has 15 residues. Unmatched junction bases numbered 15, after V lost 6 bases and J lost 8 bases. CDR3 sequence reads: CASSREGRQGEGYTF. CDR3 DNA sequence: TGTGCCAGCAGCAGGGAGGGGCGACAGGGCGAGGGCTACACCTTC.

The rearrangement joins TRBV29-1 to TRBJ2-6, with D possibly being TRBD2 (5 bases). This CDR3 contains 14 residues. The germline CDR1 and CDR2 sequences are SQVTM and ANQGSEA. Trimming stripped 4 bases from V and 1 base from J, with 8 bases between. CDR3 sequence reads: CSVAGSSGANVLTF. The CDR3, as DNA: TGCAGCGTTGCTGGGAGTTCTGGGGCCAACGTCCTGACTTTC.

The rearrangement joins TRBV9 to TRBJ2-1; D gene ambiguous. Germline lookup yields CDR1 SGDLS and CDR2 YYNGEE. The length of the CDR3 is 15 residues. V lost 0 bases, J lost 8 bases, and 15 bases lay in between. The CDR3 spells CASSVVGSGRHEQFF. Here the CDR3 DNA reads TGTGCCAGCAGCGTAGTGGGGTCCGGGCGCCATGAGCAGTTCTTC.

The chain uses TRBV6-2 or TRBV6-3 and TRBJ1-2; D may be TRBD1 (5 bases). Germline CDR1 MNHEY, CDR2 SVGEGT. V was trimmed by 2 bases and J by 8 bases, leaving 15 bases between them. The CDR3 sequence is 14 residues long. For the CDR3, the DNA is TGTGCCAGCAGTTACCAGGGACGGCCAGTGGGCTACACCTTC. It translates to CASSYQGRPVGYTF.

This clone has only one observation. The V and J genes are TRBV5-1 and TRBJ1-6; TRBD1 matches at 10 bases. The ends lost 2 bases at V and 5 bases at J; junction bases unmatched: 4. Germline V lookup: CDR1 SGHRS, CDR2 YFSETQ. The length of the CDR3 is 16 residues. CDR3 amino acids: CASSFGGTGDNSPLHF. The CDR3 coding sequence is TGCGCCAGCAGCTTTGGCGGGACAGGGGATAATTCACCCCTCCACTTT.

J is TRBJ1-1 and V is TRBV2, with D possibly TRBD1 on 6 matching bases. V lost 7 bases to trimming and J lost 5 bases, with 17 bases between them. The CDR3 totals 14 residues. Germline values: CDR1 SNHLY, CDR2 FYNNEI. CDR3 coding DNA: TGTGCCAGCAAGGGGGGGTCGCTGGGGACTGAAGCTTTCTTT. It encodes CASKGGSLGTEAFF.

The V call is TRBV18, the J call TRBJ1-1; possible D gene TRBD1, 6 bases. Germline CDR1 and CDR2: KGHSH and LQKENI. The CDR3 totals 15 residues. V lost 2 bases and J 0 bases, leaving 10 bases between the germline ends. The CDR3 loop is CASSPRGAVNTEAFF. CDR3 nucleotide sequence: TGTGCCAGCTCACCAAGGGGGGCGGTGAACACTGAAGCTTTCTTT.

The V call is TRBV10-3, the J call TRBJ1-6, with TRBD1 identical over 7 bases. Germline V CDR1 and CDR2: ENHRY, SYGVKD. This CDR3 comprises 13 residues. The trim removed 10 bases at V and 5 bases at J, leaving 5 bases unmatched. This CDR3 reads CASRDRNNSPLHF. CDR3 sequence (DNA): TGTGCCAGCCGGGACAGAAATAATTCACCCCTCCACTTT.

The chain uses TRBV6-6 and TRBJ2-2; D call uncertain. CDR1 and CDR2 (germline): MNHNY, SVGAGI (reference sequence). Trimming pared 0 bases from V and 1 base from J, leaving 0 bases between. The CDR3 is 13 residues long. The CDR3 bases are TGTGCCAGCAGTTACTCGAACACCGGGGAGCTGTTTTTT. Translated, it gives CASSYSNTGELFF.

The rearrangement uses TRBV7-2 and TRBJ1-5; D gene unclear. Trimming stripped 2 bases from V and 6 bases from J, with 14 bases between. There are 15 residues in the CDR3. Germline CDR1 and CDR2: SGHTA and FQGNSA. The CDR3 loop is CASSLTGENTQPQHF. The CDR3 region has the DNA TGTGCCAGCAGCTTAACGGGAGAGAATACTCAGCCCCAGCATTTT.

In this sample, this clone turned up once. The CDR3 DNA sequence: TGTGCCAGCAGTTTATCAGTACGTCAGCCCCAGCATTTT. It is translated as CASSLSVRQPQHF. The chain links TRBV28 to TRBJ1-5; D is unresolved. The germline gives CDR1 MDHEN, CDR2 SYDVKM. This CDR3 is 13 amino acids long. With 1 base removed from V and 6 bases from J, the gap between germline ends came to 7 bases.

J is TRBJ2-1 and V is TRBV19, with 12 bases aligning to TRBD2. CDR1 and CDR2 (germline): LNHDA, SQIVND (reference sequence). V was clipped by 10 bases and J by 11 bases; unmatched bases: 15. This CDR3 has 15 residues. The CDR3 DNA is TGTGCCACCGAATCTGGACTAGCGGGAACGGAAAAGCAGTTCTTC. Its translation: CATESGLAGTEKQFF.

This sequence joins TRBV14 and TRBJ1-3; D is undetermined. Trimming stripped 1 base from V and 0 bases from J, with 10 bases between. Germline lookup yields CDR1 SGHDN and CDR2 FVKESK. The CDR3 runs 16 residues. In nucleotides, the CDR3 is TGTGCCAGCAGCCAAGGTTATTCTAACTCTGGAAACACCATATATTTT. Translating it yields CASSQGYSNSGNTIYF.

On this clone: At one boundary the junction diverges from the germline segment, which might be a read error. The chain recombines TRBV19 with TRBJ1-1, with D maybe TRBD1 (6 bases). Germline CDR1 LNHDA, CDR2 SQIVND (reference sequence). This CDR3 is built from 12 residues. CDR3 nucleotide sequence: TGTGCCAGTAGTCCACAGGGAGGAGGCTCCCTCTTT. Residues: CASSPQGGGSLF. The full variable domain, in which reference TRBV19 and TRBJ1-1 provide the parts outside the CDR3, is DGGITQSPKYLFRKEGQNVTLSCEQNLNHDAMYWYRQDPGQGLRLIYYSQIVNDFQKGDIAEGYSVSREKKESFPLTVTSAQKNPTAFYLCASSPQGGGSLFGQGTRLTVV.

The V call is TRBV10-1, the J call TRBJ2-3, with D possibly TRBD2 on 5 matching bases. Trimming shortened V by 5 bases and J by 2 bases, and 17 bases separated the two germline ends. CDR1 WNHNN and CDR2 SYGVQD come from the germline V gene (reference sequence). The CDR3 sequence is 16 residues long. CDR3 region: CASSSQASSHTDTQYF. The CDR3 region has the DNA TGCGCCAGCAGTTCCCAGGCTAGCAGCCACACAGATACGCAGTATTTT.

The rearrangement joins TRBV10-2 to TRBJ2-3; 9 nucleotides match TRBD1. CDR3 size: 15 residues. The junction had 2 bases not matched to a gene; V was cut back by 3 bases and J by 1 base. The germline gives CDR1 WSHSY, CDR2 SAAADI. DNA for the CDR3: TGCGCCAGCAGTGAATGGGACAGGGGCACAGATACGCAGTATTTT. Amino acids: CASSEWDRGTDTQYF.

The CDR3 nucleotides read TGCGCCAGCAGCCCGGACCTGTCGGGAGTGGAGACCCAGTACTTC. Encoded protein: CASSPDLSGVETQYF. This rearrangement joins TRBV5-1 to TRBJ2-5; TRBD2 is a possible D gene (6 bases). CDR3 length: 15 residues. Germline V lookup: CDR1 SGHRS, CDR2 YFSETQ. V was trimmed by 4 bases and J by 5 bases, leaving 18 bases between them.

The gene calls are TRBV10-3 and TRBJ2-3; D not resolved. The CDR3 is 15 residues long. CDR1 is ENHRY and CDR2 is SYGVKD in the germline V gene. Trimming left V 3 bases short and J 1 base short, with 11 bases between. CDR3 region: CAISDSVTRTDTQYF. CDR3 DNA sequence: TGTGCCATCAGTGATTCGGTCACTCGCACAGATACGCAGTATTTT.